This T cell receptor (beta chain) was sequenced in a study of shared clonotypes between healthy human individuals (TCRdb year 2020). Background on the whole study: The cohort comprised two women and a few men aged 18 to 49 years. Per donor, three plates each were used for CD4 naive and CD4 memory, two for CD8 naive, and one for CD8 memory. Blood TCR repertoires of about 5 healthy adults were deeply sequenced to estimate repertoire size and the extent of clonotype sharing between individuals. To increase sequencing depth and limit assay-specific biases, different laboratories used diverse techniques to prepare libraries and sequence TCR repertoires. Per donor, leukapheresis produced somewhere between about 0.85 and 8.9 billion PBMCs.

The germline ends are 4 bases apart after V is trimmed by 5 bases and J by 2 bases. The CDR3 goes from the cysteine to the phenylalanine over 12 residues. Only the CDR3 portion is preserved as DNA: 36 bases, with reading frame beginning at the first base. The germline V gene provides CDR1 SGHTA and CDR2 FQGNSA. In the case of this clone: Its antigen is still unknown. Nothing much larger sits one base from this clone, and base qualities are not available.

Healthy HIV-negative adults with no recently reported acute infections or vaccinations were included as donors. Only Caucasian adults living in Nashville, Tennessee, USA were represented among the donors. CD4+ T cells were enriched by magnetic negative selection, after which naive cells were positively selected on CD45RA and the negative fraction was taken as the memory subset. After blood collection by leukapheresis, PBMCs were isolated using Ficoll-Histopaque density gradient centrifugation and then cryopreserved in the vapor phase of liquid nitrogen. Analytical flow cytometry was used to check the purity and quantity of each magnetically sorted T cell population. From each sorted fraction, genomic DNA was isolated and quantified by UV absorbance on a Nanodrop 2000c. Using the deep immunoSEQ assay, multiplex PCR amplified TCR CDR3 regions from genomic DNA. Extracted genomic DNA from each cell subset was distributed evenly across all wells of several immunoSEQ 96-well plates, and each plate was treated as a replicate. For sorted subsets, each replicate PCR was loaded with 200 ng genomic DNA, equivalent to 25,000 to 30,000 T cell genomes. Purified libraries were quantified with a Qubit 3.0 fluorometer, sized on a Bioanalyzer 2100, and re-quantified with the KAPA Library Quantification kit. Every immunoSEQ 96-well plate was sequenced on a dedicated single-read 150-cycle Illumina NextSeq 550 flow cell. The authors processed their data as follows. Because the immunoSEQ output held only junctional sequences and lacked quality scores, the filtering could not match the filtering applied to full-length reads. To assign V/J genes and CDR3, sequences were annotated using PyIR, a Python wrapper for IgBLAST v1.9, with IMGT germline references. Reads were removed for weak V/J assignments (E-value above 1e-6), missing CDR3, stop codons, out-of-frame junctions, or ambiguous translated residues. V3J clonotypes were defined as sequences sharing the same inferred V gene, J gene, and CDR3 amino acid sequence. To compute the percentage overlap between repertoires, the number of shared unique clonotypes was divided by the size of the smaller repertoire. RTK rarefaction, the Chao1 estimator, and Recon v2.1 estimates of unobserved clonotypes were used to assess repertoire richness. Generation probabilities for all TCRbeta clonotypes obtained by the gDNA method from a few donors were computed using OLGA. TCRdb provides this immuneACCESS table in a form limited to in-frame rearrangements. Some clones are lacking; in checked studies, under half of them reflect an unresolved V gene, and why the rest are absent is not known. V and J calls and clone size follow that table, whereas D and trimming were derived from the DNA. Present in this sample are about 1.5 million clones, 96% of which were seen just once. The biggest ten clones account for 1% to 1.5% of the sample.

The research as a whole found: Incomplete sequencing was indicated by rarefaction of sorted-subset datasets, despite the large sequencing depth. Pairwise subsampling led to the expectation that sequencing depth would affect the degree of clonotype sharing among donors. Clonotypes shared by all four sorted-subset donors showed higher generation probabilities than non-shared clonotypes. The small number of donors limited the genetic and exposure-history diversity represented. When a handful of donors were compared, the shared fraction of clonotypes was roughly 5% for naive CD4, around 4% for naive CD8, more than 2% for memory CD4, and about 0.36% for memory CD8. Only blood was sampled, and tissue TCR repertoires likely differ from those in blood. Estimated clonotype richness was generally larger for naive than for memory subsets.

This sequence uses TRBV7-2 and TRBJ1-5; a confident D gene designation cannot be given. The source is a man aged 30 to 39 in good health. Sequencing was done on a sample of naive CD4+ T cells sorted from blood. Explained via the paper, the cell subset or site label denotes: CD45RA+ positively selected. The CDR3 corresponds to CASSPGNQPQHF. The DNA sequence is given as TGTGCCAGCAGCCCCGGCAATCAGCCCCAGCATTTT.